This T cell receptor (beta chain) derives from a study of cytomegalovirus exposure and HLA in healthy donors. 13 Jbeta primers and 60 Vbeta primers were used for the PCR. Method: immunoSEQ multiplex PCR; TCRdb's copy keeps in-frame clones and lacks some. The table shows some 130,000 clones, with about four fifths occurring only once. Study-wide points: Beyond CMV serostatus, there was no information to go on about immune exposure. Highly shared variants forming one cluster were likely a sequencing artifact. In a later analysis, TCR beta V- and J-gene trimming was associated with a missense DCLRE1C variant.

The CDR3 length is 16 residues. With V trimmed by 3 bases and J by 9 bases, 7 bases remained unmatched. Germline V CDR1 and CDR2: LGHNA, YNFKEQ. This clone has just a few counts. The target antigen is unknown. Sequences were obtained from PBMCs. This receptor was identified in a man aged 30 to 45 in good health. This sequence joins TRBV4-2 and TRBJ2-1; 14 nucleotides line up with TRBD2. The chain's CDR3 is CASSQPGTSGSGEQFF. Here the CDR3 DNA reads TGTGCCAGCAGCCAGCCCGGGACTAGCGGGAGTGGTGAGCAGTTCTTC.